The rows below give T cell receptor beta chains drawn from one sample of a study of regulatory T cells in long-lasting Graves disease. Each CDR3 protein is one row after TCRdb ran MiXCR on the multiplex PCR reads. The data hold about 320,000 distinct CDR3 sequences, with over 15% observed a single time. The input for sequencing was peripheral blood mononuclear cells (PBMCs), taken at new diagnosis, from a patient treated with antithyroid drugs. The receptors originated from a female donor with Graves disease. The CDR3 runs from the conserved cysteine through the conserved F or W. Each record gives: clone size, D gene, V gene, J gene, CDR3 DNA, CDR3 protein. D genes are given only for firm matches. Size tells how often a clone was seen (once, few, many) or the class of an expanded clone, and some rows leave it out.

clone_size: many
d_call: NA
v_call: TRBV18
j_call: TRBJ2-1
cdr3_nt: TGTGCCAGCTCACTAGCAATCTCCTACAATGAGCAGTTCTTC
cdr3_aa: CASSLAISYNEQFF

clone_size: many
d_call: NA
v_call: TRBV7-9
j_call: TRBJ2-7
cdr3_nt: TGTGCCAGCAGCTTAGCGCAGGGAGGAATCCGCTCCTACGAGCAGTACTTC
cdr3_aa: CASSLAQGGIRSYEQYF

clone_size: many
d_call: NA
v_call: TRBV11-2
j_call: TRBJ2-2
cdr3_nt: TGTGCCAGCAGCTTAGTTTCCCCGGCCGGGGGCGGGGAGCTGTTTTTT
cdr3_aa: CASSLVSPAGGGELFF

clone_size: many
d_call: NA
v_call: TRBV27
j_call: TRBJ1-1
cdr3_nt: TGTGCCAGCAGCCTGGTACATCCGGGCGTAGAAGCTTTCTTT
cdr3_aa: CASSLVHPGVEAFF

clone_size: many
d_call: TRBD1
v_call: TRBV2
j_call: TRBJ1-1
cdr3_nt: TGTGCCAGCAGTCTCTCTGGACAGGGGCACGCTGAAGCTTTCTTT
cdr3_aa: CASSLSGQGHAEAFF

clone_size: many
d_call: TRBD2
v_call: TRBV5-1
j_call: TRBJ2-7
cdr3_nt: TGCGCCAGCAGCCCCAAAGCTAGCGGGGGTTCCTACGAGCAGTACTTC
cdr3_aa: CASSPKASGGSYEQYF

clone_size: NA
d_call: NA
v_call: TRBV20-1
j_call: TRBJ1-2
cdr3_nt: TGCAGTGCTCCGCCGGGGGCCGGCTATGGCTACACCTTC
cdr3_aa: CSAPPGAGYGYTF

clone_size: many
d_call: TRBD1
v_call: TRBV28
j_call: TRBJ1-3
cdr3_nt: TGTGCCAGCAGAATACAGGGACAGATTGGAAACACCATATATTTT
cdr3_aa: CASRIQGQIGNTIYF

clone_size: many
d_call: NA
v_call: TRBV30
j_call: TRBJ1-5
cdr3_nt: TGTGCCTGGGATCTGGGGCCGAATCAGCCCCAGCATTTT
cdr3_aa: CAWDLGPNQPQHF

clone_size: few
d_call: NA
v_call: TRBV28
j_call: TRBJ2-1
cdr3_nt: TGTGCCAGCAGGCCCAGCACAGGGTTGTTCTTC
cdr3_aa: CASRPSTGLFF

clone_size: many
d_call: NA
v_call: TRBV19
j_call: TRBJ2-7
cdr3_nt: TGTGCCAGTAGCACAAGGACCTCAAGACCGGGACGAGCCTACGAGCAGTACTTC
cdr3_aa: CASSTRTSRPGRAYEQYF

clone_size: NA
d_call: TRBD1
v_call: TRBV6-1
j_call: TRBJ2-2
cdr3_nt: TGTGCCAGCAGCTCCACCCTAGGGGGCAGAAAAAACACCGGGGAGCTGTTTTTT
cdr3_aa: CASSSTLGGRKNTGELFF

clone_size: many
d_call: TRBD1
v_call: TRBV6-5
j_call: TRBJ2-1
cdr3_nt: TGTGCCAGCAGTTACACGGGACAGATCAATGAGCAGTTCTTC
cdr3_aa: CASSYTGQINEQFF

clone_size: NA
d_call: TRBD2
v_call: TRBV28
j_call: TRBJ2-5
cdr3_nt: TGTGCCAGCAGTTCTCCTAGCGGGAGGGCCCGGGAGACCCAGTACTTC
cdr3_aa: CASSSPSGRARETQYF

clone_size: NA
d_call: TRBD2
v_call: TRBV28
j_call: TRBJ2-2
cdr3_nt: TGTGCCAGCACCGCTAGCGGAACGAACACCGGGGAGCTGTTTTTT
cdr3_aa: CASTASGTNTGELFF

clone_size: many
d_call: NA
v_call: TRBV11-2
j_call: TRBJ2-1
cdr3_nt: TGTGCCAGCAGCCCAAGCGGGCCGCACAATGAGCAGTTCTTC
cdr3_aa: CASSPSGPHNEQFF

clone_size: few
d_call: NA
v_call: TRBV7-2
j_call: TRBJ1-5
cdr3_nt: TGTGCCAGCAGCCCCTTAGGGAGCAGCGGCCAGCCCCAGCATTTT
cdr3_aa: CASSPLGSSGQPQHF

clone_size: many
d_call: TRBD1
v_call: TRBV11-1
j_call: TRBJ2-7
cdr3_nt: TGTGCCAGCAGTCCAGACAGCCGACAGGGGTTCTACGAGCAGTACTTC
cdr3_aa: CASSPDSRQGFYEQYF

clone_size: many
d_call: NA
v_call: TRBV27
j_call: TRBJ1-1
cdr3_nt: TGTGCCAGCACCAAGGGTCGGGTCGGCGACACTGAAGCTTTCTTT
cdr3_aa: CASTKGRVGDTEAFF

clone_size: many
d_call: NA
v_call: TRBV9
j_call: TRBJ1-5
cdr3_nt: TGTGCCAGCAGCGTCCGACGGATGGGCAATCAGCCCCAGCATTTT
cdr3_aa: CASSVRRMGNQPQHF

clone_size: many
d_call: NA
v_call: TRBV29-1
j_call: TRBJ2-5
cdr3_nt: TGCAGCGTTAAACTAGTGGGTGAGACCCAGTACTTC
cdr3_aa: CSVKLVGETQYF

clone_size: NA
d_call: NA
v_call: TRBV19
j_call: TRBJ2-7
cdr3_nt: TGTGCCAGTAGTCCCGGACCAGGCTCCTACGAGCAGTACTTC
cdr3_aa: CASSPGPGSYEQYF

clone_size: NA
d_call: NA
v_call: TRBV12-5
j_call: TRBJ2-2
cdr3_nt: TGTGCTAGTGGTTTGGTACTGGGACAAAACACCGGGGAGCTGTTTTTT
cdr3_aa: CASGLVLGQNTGELFF

clone_size: many
d_call: NA
v_call: TRBV3-1
j_call: TRBJ1-1
cdr3_nt: TGTGCCAGCAGCCAAGTATCGCGGAACACTGAAGCTTTCTTT
cdr3_aa: CASSQVSRNTEAFF

clone_size: many
d_call: NA
v_call: TRBV28
j_call: TRBJ2-2
cdr3_nt: TGTGCCAGCCAGGGTATGGGAACCGGGGAGCTGTTTTTT
cdr3_aa: CASQGMGTGELFF

clone_size: many
d_call: NA
v_call: TRBV27
j_call: TRBJ2-7
cdr3_nt: TGTGCCAGCAGTTCCAGGGCTCGGGGGGCGAGCTACGAGCAGTACTTC
cdr3_aa: CASSSRARGASYEQYF

clone_size: NA
d_call: TRBD2
v_call: TRBV6-5
j_call: TRBJ2-3
cdr3_nt: TGTGCCAGCAGTTATTCACTAGCGCCAGATACGCAGTATTTT
cdr3_aa: CASSYSLAPDTQYF

clone_size: few
d_call: TRBD2
v_call: TRBV10-3
j_call: TRBJ2-1
cdr3_nt: TGTGCCATCAGCCTAGCGGGAGGCCCCCATGAGCAGTTCTTC
cdr3_aa: CAISLAGGPHEQFF

clone_size: many
d_call: NA
v_call: TRBV7-9
j_call: TRBJ1-2
cdr3_nt: TGTGCCAGCAGCTTAGCGCCCGGGTCCGGGTCAAACTATGGCTACACCTTC
cdr3_aa: CASSLAPGSGSNYGYTF

clone_size: many
d_call: NA
v_call: TRBV12-3/TRBV12-4
j_call: TRBJ2-5
cdr3_nt: TGTGCCAGCAGTTTGGGCGGGGCCGCAACCCAGTACTTC
cdr3_aa: CASSLGGAATQYF

clone_size: many
d_call: TRBD2
v_call: TRBV11-2
j_call: TRBJ2-7
cdr3_nt: TGTGCCAGCAGCTATCAACTAGCGGGAGGATACGAGCAGTACTTC
cdr3_aa: CASSYQLAGGYEQYF

clone_size: NA
d_call: TRBD1
v_call: TRBV7-9
j_call: TRBJ2-7
cdr3_nt: TGTGCCAGCAGACACCGGGACAGCTACGAGCAGTACTTC
cdr3_aa: CASRHRDSYEQYF

clone_size: few
d_call: NA
v_call: TRBV20-1
j_call: TRBJ1-6
cdr3_nt: TGCAGTGCTAGTAGTCAGGGACCCCCCGGAATTTCACCCCTCCACTTT
cdr3_aa: CSASSQGPPGISPLHF

clone_size: NA
d_call: TRBD2
v_call: TRBV20-1
j_call: TRBJ2-3
cdr3_nt: TGCAGTGCTAGGGGGACTAGCGGCACAGATACGCAGTATTTT
cdr3_aa: CSARGTSGTDTQYF

clone_size: many
d_call: NA
v_call: TRBV11-3
j_call: TRBJ2-3
cdr3_nt: TGTGCCAGCAGCTTGGACCCAGACACAGATACGCAGTATTTT
cdr3_aa: CASSLDPDTDTQYF

clone_size: many
d_call: TRBD2
v_call: TRBV27
j_call: TRBJ2-2
cdr3_nt: TGTGCCAGCACTTTCAAGCGGGGGACACTTAACACCGGGGAGCTGTTTTTT
cdr3_aa: CASTFKRGTLNTGELFF

clone_size: many
d_call: NA
v_call: TRBV7-9
j_call: TRBJ2-7
cdr3_nt: TGTGCCAGCAGCTTACGAACCGGGGTATCCTACGAGCAGTACTTC
cdr3_aa: CASSLRTGVSYEQYF

clone_size: NA
d_call: NA
v_call: TRBV20-1
j_call: TRBJ2-6
cdr3_nt: TGCAGTGCTAGCGTTCCCGTAGGATTCTCTGGGGCCAACGTCCTGACTTTC
cdr3_aa: CSASVPVGFSGANVLTF

clone_size: NA
d_call: NA
v_call: TRBV15
j_call: TRBJ1-5
cdr3_nt: TGTGCCACCAGCAGAGACCCACTGGGGCCCCAGCATTTT
cdr3_aa: CATSRDPLGPQHF

clone_size: many
d_call: TRBD2
v_call: TRBV29-1
j_call: TRBJ2-2
cdr3_nt: TGCAGCGGGAGGACTAGCGCGAGGGGGGAGCTGTTTTTT
cdr3_aa: CSGRTSARGELFF

clone_size: many
d_call: NA
v_call: TRBV5-1
j_call: TRBJ1-2
cdr3_nt: TGCGCCAGCAGCAATCCGACAGGAACAGGCTATGGCTACACCTTC
cdr3_aa: CASSNPTGTGYGYTF

clone_size: many
d_call: NA
v_call: TRBV6-2/TRBV6-3
j_call: TRBJ1-5
cdr3_nt: TGTGCCAGCAGTTACTCTCGAGGGCTCAATCAGCCCCAGCATTTT
cdr3_aa: CASSYSRGLNQPQHF

clone_size: many
d_call: NA
v_call: TRBV11-3
j_call: TRBJ1-3
cdr3_nt: TGTGCCAGCAGCCTATTCGCCTTCTCTGGAAACACCATATATTTT
cdr3_aa: CASSLFAFSGNTIYF

clone_size: many
d_call: NA
v_call: TRBV3-1
j_call: TRBJ1-2
cdr3_nt: TGTGCCAGCAGCCCACATACCCCGGGGCGAGGGAACTATGGCTACACCTTC
cdr3_aa: CASSPHTPGRGNYGYTF

clone_size: many
d_call: TRBD1
v_call: TRBV2
j_call: TRBJ1-6
cdr3_nt: TGTGCCAGCAGTGATCTTGCAGGGGGAAATTCACCCCTCCACTTT
cdr3_aa: CASSDLAGGNSPLHF

clone_size: many
d_call: NA
v_call: TRBV6-1
j_call: TRBJ2-7
cdr3_nt: TGTGCCAGCAGGGCCGGGGGCGGACAGACCTACGAGCAGTACTTC
cdr3_aa: CASRAGGGQTYEQYF

clone_size: NA
d_call: TRBD2
v_call: TRBV2
j_call: TRBJ2-7
cdr3_nt: TGTGCCAGCAGTGAACCGGCTAGCGGGCTCAACTACGAGCAGTACTTC
cdr3_aa: CASSEPASGLNYEQYF